These 20 T cell receptor beta chains came from one sample sequenced in a study of CD8+CD57+ T cells in acquired aplastic anemia. Patients sequenced had flow cytometry evidence of CD8+CD57+ cell expansion. Investigators profiled TCR beta VDJ and CDR3 from genomic DNA template. TCRdb re-derived calls from the reads in MiXCR, one entry per CDR3 protein. Here the sample spans around 500,000 distinct CDR3 sequences, around 32% being singletons. The sample was sorted CD4+, CD8+, or CD8+CD57+ T cells (not recorded which) from PBMCs. These receptors were obtained from a human donor with aplastic anemia.

This clonotype was found many times. The rearrangement links TRBV19 to TRBJ1-2, with 8 bases fitting TRBD1. The CDR3 runs to 16 residues. Trimming removed 5 bases from V and 6 bases from J; junction bases left unmatched: 14. CDR1 is LNHDA and CDR2 is SQIVND in the germline V gene (reference sequence). CDR3 sequence reads: CASSAPSPDRGDGYTF. The DNA of the CDR3 is TGTGCCAGTAGTGCTCCTTCTCCTGACAGGGGCGATGGCTACACCTTC.

The J gene is TRBJ2-2, the V gene TRBV29-1; 7 nucleotides agree with TRBD1. V lost 5 bases to trimming and J lost 3 bases; unmatched junction nucleotides: 3. CDR3 length: 13 residues. Looked up from germline, CDR1 is SQVTM and CDR2 is ANQGSEA. CDR3 sequence (DNA): TGCAGCGTTACAGGGGATTACACCGGGGAGCTGTTTTTT. Translation gives CSVTGDYTGELFF.

The chain has TRBV24-1 and TRBJ2-6; the D gene is possibly TRBD2 (5 bases). The CDR3 is 16 amino acids. Germline V gene lookup returns CDR1 KGHDR and CDR2 SFDVKD. V was pared by 1 base and J by 6 bases, with 12 bases between. The CDR3 bases are TGTGCCACCAGTGATTTTTATCCGGGAATGGCCAACGTCCTGACTTTC. Amino acid sequence: CATSDFYPGMANVLTF.

This clonotype occurred a few times. V and J are TRBV12-3 or TRBV12-4 and TRBJ2-5; TRBD2 might be the D (5 bases). V was cut by 0 bases and J by 3 bases, with 8 bases left in between. The CDR3 extends over 14 amino acids. CDR3 in amino acids: CASSLAGAEETQYF. In DNA, the CDR3 is TGTGCCAGCAGTTTAGCGGGAGCGGAAGAGACCCAGTACTTC.

The chain links TRBV11-2 to TRBJ2-1; 7 bases align to TRBD1. This CDR3 has 15 residues. CDR1 and CDR2 (germline): SGHAT, FQNNGV. The ends lost 5 bases at V and 8 bases at J; junction bases unmatched: 12. The CDR3 sequence: CASSNRRTGPYEQFF. The DNA for the CDR3 is TGTGCCAGCAGCAATCGGAGGACAGGCCCTTATGAGCAGTTCTTC.

The chain joins TRBV20-1 to TRBJ2-3, with D perhaps matching TRBD2 (7 bases). The length of the CDR3 is 17 residues. Deletions cut 0 bases from V and 2 bases from J, with 18 bases between. In germline, CDR1 is DFQATT, CDR2 SNEGSKA (reference sequence). Written as DNA, the CDR3 is TGCAGTGCTAGAGAAACAGGGTGGGGGGGTAACACAGATACGCAGTATTTT. Residues: CSARETGWGGNTDTQYF.

This clonotype was recorded at least ten times. V usage is TRBV2 and J usage is TRBJ1-5; D perhaps matches TRBD1 (5 bases). Germline V gene lookup returns CDR1 SNHLY and CDR2 FYNNEI. The CDR3 consists of 15 residues. Trimming pared 6 bases from V and 2 bases from J, leaving 14 bases between. CDR3 sequence (DNA): TGTGCCAGCAGGGGGACCTTTTTGGGCAATCAGCCCCAGCATTTT. It specifies CASRGTFLGNQPQHF.

CDR3 residues: CASSSPRGRALEQFF. The CDR3 bases are TGTGCCAGCAGCTCCCCTAGGGGACGGGCTTTGGAGCAGTTCTTC. The chain joins TRBV7-3 to TRBJ2-1; either TRBD1 or TRBD2 may fit D (5 bases each). This CDR3 spans 15 amino acids. From germline, CDR1 is SGHTA and CDR2 FQGTGA. V lost 4 bases, J lost 10 bases, and 20 bases lay in between.

V and J are TRBV2 and TRBJ2-3, with D perhaps being TRBD1 or TRBD2 (5 bases each). The CDR3 runs to 15 residues. Trimming pared 3 bases from V and 0 bases from J, leaving 10 bases between. CDR1 is SNHLY, CDR2 FYNNEI, per germline. CDR3 residues: CASSEWDRSTDTQYF. The DNA of the CDR3 is TGTGCCAGCAGTGAGTGGGACCGTAGCACAGATACGCAGTATTTT. Combining the CDR3 with reference TRBV2 and TRBJ2-3 gives the whole variable domain EPEVTQTPSHQVTQMGQEVILRCVPISNHLYFYWYRQILGQKVEFLVSFYNNEISEKSEIFDDQFSVERPDGSNFTLKIRSTKLEDSAMYFCASSEWDRSTDTQYFGPGTRLTVL.

This clonotype appeared a few times. J is TRBJ2-5 and V is TRBV9, with 10 bases that match TRBD2. From germline, CDR1 is SGDLS and CDR2 YYNGEE. V lost 6 bases and J lost 1; bases outside the gene matches: 9. CDR3 size: 16 residues. Here the CDR3 reads CASTKSGGGVQETQYF. DNA of the CDR3: TGTGCCAGCACCAAGAGCGGGGGGGGTGTCCAAGAGACCCAGTACTTC. The variable domain in full, with the rest retrieved from reference TRBV9 and TRBJ2-5, is DSGVTQTPKHLITATGQRVTLRCSPRSGDLSVYWYQQSLDQGLQFLIQYYNGEERAKGNILERFSAQQFPDLHSELNLSSLELGDSALYFCASTKSGGGVQETQYFGPGTRLLVL.

Many counts were recorded for this clonotype. CDR3 protein: CATGRVGYGYTF. The CDR3 nucleotides are TGTGCCACCGGCCGGGTGGGCTATGGCTACACCTTC. This chain connects TRBV24-1 to TRBJ1-2; D is ambiguous. V dropped 9 bases and J dropped 4 bases, with 11 bases sitting between them. In germline, CDR1 is KGHDR, CDR2 SFDVKD. CDR3 length: 12 amino acids.

This clonotype was recorded many times. The chain links TRBV19 to TRBJ2-7; 14 positions match TRBD2. The germline V gene has CDR1 LNHDA and CDR2 SQIVND (reference sequence). Trimming cost V 5 bases and J 6 bases; bases outside gene matches: 12. The CDR3 is 17 residues long. CDR3 DNA sequence: TGTGCCAGTAGTGAACACAAGGGACTAGCGGGAGTCGGCGAGCAGTACTTC. Its protein product is CASSEHKGLAGVGEQYF. Full variable domain (rest looked up from reference TRBV19 and TRBJ2-7): DGGITQSPKYLFRKEGQNVTLSCEQNLNHDAMYWYRQDPGQGLRLIYYSQIVNDFQKGDIAEGYSVSREKKESFPLTVTSAQKNPTAFYLCASSEHKGLAGVGEQYFGPGTRLTVT.

The J gene is TRBJ1-2, the V gene TRBV5-1; D unclear. This CDR3 has 17 residues. Trimming pared 0 bases from V and 2 bases from J, leaving 17 bases between. The germline V gene encodes CDR1 SGHRS and CDR2 YFSETQ. CDR3 sequence reads: CASSLGGLRAANYGYTF. As DNA, the CDR3 is TGCGCCAGCAGCTTGGGGGGATTGAGAGCAGCGAACTATGGCTACACCTTC.

This clonotype was detected many times. This chain joins TRBV2 and TRBJ1-1; TRBD1 is a possible D gene (5 bases). The CDR3 totals 14 residues. Trimming took off 4 bases at V and 1 base at J, with 10 bases between the two ends. CDR1 is SNHLY and CDR2 is FYNNEI in the germline V gene. This chain's CDR3 is CASSVRQTNTEAFF. The CDR3, as DNA: TGTGCCAGCAGTGTCCGACAGACGAACACTGAAGCTTTCTTT.

The rearrangement uses TRBV29-1 and TRBJ2-5; TRBD2 is a possible D gene (7 bases). The CDR3 is 14 residues long. Looked up from germline, CDR1 is SQVTM and CDR2 is ANQGSEA. Trimming took 3 bases from V and 5 from J, leaving 16 bases between them. CDR3: CSVDEGGRRETQYF. The CDR3 DNA reads TGCAGCGTTGATGAGGGGGGGCGCAGGGAGACCCAGTACTTC.

This clonotype has just a few counts. The chain couples TRBV9 to TRBJ1-1; TRBD1 might be the D (6 bases). V shed 4 bases and J shed 3 bases, with 16 bases lying between them. From germline, CDR1 is SGDLS and CDR2 YYNGEE. The CDR3 runs 15 residues. The CDR3 region is CASSPQQGGYTEAFF. The CDR3 DNA follows: TGTGCCAGCAGCCCGCAACAGGGTGGTTACACTGAAGCTTTCTTT.

This clonotype was recorded at least ten times. The chain recombines TRBV24-1 with TRBJ2-7; D uncertain. This CDR3 has 11 amino acids. The germline V gene has CDR1 KGHDR and CDR2 SFDVKD. The germline V and J ends were trimmed by 5 bases and 6 bases, with 7 bases remaining between them. The CDR3 here is CATSGWGEQYF. The CDR3 DNA reads TGTGCCACCAGTGGTTGGGGCGAGCAGTACTTC.

This clonotype was found many times. The chain links TRBV20-1 to TRBJ2-7; D is perhaps TRBD1 (6 bases). CDR1 and CDR2 (germline): DFQATT, SNEGSKA (reference sequence). The V gene lost 4 bases and the J gene lost 2 bases, with 9 bases spanning the gap. This CDR3 is 12 amino acids long. CDR3 loop: CSAMRTAYEQYF. The CDR3 DNA reads as TGCAGTGCTATGAGGACAGCCTACGAGCAGTACTTC.

This clonotype was seen at least ten times. This chain uses TRBV24-1 with TRBJ2-2; D call uncertain. Looked up from germline, CDR1 is KGHDR and CDR2 is SFDVKD. Trimming removed 5 bases at V and 4 bases at J, with 7 bases between. CDR3 length: 13 amino acids. Written as DNA, the CDR3 is TGTGCCACCAGTGCCTCCTTCACCGGGGAGCTGTTTTTT. Translation: CATSASFTGELFF.

This clonotype was recorded at least ten times. V is TRBV7-2 and J is TRBJ1-2; 7 nucleotides align to TRBD1. Trimming cost V 5 bases and J 7 bases; bases outside gene matches: 7. CDR3 length: 13 amino acids. Per the germline V gene, CDR1 is SGHTA and CDR2 is FQGNSA. This CDR3 reads CASSLDRTGGYTF. The CDR3 DNA reads as TGTGCCAGCAGCCTGGACAGGACTGGTGGCTACACCTTC.